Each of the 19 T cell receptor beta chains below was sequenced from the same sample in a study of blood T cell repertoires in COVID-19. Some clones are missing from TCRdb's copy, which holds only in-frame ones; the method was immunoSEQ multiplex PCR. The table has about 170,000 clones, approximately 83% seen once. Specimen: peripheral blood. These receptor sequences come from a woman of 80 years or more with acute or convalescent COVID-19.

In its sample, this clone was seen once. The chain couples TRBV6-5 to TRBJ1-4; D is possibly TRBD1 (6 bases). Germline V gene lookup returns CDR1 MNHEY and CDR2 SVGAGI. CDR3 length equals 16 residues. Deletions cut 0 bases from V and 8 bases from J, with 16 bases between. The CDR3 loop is CASSYSYSDRREKLFF. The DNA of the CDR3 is TGTGCCAGCAGTTACTCCTATAGCGACAGGCGGGAAAAACTGTTTTTT.

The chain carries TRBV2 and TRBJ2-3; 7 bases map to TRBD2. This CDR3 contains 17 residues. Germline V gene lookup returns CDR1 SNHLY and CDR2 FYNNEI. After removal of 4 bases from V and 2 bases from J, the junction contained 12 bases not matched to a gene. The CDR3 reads CASSVNGLAVDTDTQYF. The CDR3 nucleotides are TGTGCCAGCAGTGTTAATGGGCTAGCGGTTGACACAGATACGCAGTATTTT.

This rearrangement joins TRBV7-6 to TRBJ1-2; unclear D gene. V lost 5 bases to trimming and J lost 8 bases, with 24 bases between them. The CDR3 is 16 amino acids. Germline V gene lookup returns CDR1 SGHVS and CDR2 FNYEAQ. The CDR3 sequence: CASSPLLRGSTRGYTF. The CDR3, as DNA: TGTGCCAGCAGCCCTTTACTCCGGGGTTCGACTCGGGGCTACACCTTC.

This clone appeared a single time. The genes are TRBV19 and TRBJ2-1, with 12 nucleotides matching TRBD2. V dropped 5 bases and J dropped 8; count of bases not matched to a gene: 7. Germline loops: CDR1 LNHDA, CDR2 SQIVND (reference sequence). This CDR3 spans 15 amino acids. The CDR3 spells CASSLTSGSFDEQFF. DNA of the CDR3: TGTGCCAGTAGTTTGACTAGCGGGAGTTTCGATGAGCAGTTCTTC.

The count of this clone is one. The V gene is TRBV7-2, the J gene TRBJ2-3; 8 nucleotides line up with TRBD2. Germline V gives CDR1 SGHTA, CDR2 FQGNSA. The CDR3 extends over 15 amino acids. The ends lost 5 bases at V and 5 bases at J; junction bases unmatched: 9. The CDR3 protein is CASSLVGGGRDTQYF. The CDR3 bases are TGTGCCAGCAGCCTAGTCGGGGGGGGTCGAGATACGCAGTATTTT.

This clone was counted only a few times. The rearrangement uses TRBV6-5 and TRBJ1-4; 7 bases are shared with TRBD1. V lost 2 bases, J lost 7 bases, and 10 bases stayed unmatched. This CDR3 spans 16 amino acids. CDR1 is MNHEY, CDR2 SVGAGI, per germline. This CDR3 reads CASSYIRTGGGEKLFF. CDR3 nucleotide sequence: TGTGCCAGCAGTTACATCAGGACAGGAGGTGGTGAAAAACTGTTTTTT.

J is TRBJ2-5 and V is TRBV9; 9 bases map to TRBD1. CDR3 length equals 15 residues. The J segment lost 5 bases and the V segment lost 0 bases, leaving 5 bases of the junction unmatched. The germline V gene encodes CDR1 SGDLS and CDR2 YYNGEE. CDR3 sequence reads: CASSVVPGQGETQYF. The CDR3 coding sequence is TGTGCCAGCAGCGTAGTCCCGGGACAGGGCGAGACCCAGTACTTC. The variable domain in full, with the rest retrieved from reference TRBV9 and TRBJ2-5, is DSGVTQTPKHLITATGQRVTLRCSPRSGDLSVYWYQQSLDQGLQFLIQYYNGEERAKGNILERFSAQQFPDLHSELNLSSLELGDSALYFCASSVVPGQGETQYFGPGTRLLVL.

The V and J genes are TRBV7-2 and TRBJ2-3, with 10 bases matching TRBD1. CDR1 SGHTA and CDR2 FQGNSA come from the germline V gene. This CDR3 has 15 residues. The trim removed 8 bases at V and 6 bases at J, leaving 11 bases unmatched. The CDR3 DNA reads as TGTGCCAGCGCAATGGCGGGACAGGGGACGGATACGCAGTATTTT. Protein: CASAMAGQGTDTQYF. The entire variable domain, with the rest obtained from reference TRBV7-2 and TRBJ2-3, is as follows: GAGVSQSPSNKVTEKGKDVELRCDPISGHTALYWYRQSLGQGLEFLIYFQGNSAPDKSGLPSDRFSAERTGGSVSTLTIQRTQQEDSAVYLCASAMAGQGTDTQYFGPGTRLTVL.

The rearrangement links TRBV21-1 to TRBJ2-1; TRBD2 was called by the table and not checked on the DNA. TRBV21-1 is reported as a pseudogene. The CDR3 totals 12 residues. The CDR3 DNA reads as TGTGCCAGCATCACTAGGGACAATGAGCAGTTCTTC. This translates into CASITRDNEQFF.

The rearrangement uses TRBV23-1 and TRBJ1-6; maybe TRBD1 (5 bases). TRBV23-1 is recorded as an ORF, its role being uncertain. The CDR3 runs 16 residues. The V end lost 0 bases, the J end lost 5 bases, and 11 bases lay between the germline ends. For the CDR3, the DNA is TGCGCCAGCAGTCAATCGAGGCAGGGTAATAATTCACCCCTCCACTTT. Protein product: CASSQSRQGNNSPLHF.

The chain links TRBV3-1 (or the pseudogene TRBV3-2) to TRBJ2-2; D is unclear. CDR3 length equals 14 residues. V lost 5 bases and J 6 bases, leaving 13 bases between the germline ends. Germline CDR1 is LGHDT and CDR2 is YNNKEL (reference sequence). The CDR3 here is CASSSTYLSGELFF. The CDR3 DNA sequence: TGTGCCAGCAGCTCCACATATTTGTCCGGGGAGCTGTTTTTT.

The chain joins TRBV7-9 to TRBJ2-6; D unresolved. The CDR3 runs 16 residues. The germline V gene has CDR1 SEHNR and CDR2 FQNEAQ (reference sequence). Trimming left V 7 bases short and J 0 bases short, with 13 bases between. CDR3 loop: CASKRVLSSGANVLTF. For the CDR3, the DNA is TGTGCCAGCAAGCGCGTCCTGAGCTCTGGGGCCAACGTCCTGACTTTC.

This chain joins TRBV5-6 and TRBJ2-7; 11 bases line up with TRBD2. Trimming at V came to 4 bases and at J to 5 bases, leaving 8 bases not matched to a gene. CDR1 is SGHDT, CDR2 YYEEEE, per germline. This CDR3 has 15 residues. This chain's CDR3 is CASSDLAGGPHEQYF. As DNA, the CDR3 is TGTGCCAGCAGCGACTTAGCGGGAGGGCCCCACGAGCAGTACTTC. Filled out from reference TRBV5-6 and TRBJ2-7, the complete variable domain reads DAGVTQSPTHLIKTRGQQVTLRCSPKSGHDTVSWYQQALGQGPQFIFQYYEEEERQRGNFPDRFSGHQFPNYSSELNVNALLLGDSALYLCASSDLAGGPHEQYFGPGTRLTVT.

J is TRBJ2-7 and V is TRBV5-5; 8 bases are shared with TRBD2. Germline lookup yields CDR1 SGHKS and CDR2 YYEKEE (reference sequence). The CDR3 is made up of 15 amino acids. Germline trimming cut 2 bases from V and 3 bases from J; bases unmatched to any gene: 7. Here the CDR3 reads CASSFSGGPRYEQYF. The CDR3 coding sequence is TGTGCCAGCAGCTTCAGCGGGGGCCCACGCTACGAGCAGTACTTC.

The CDR3 reads CASSSPKSVATDTQYF. CDR3 DNA sequence: TGTGCCAGCAGCTCGCCTAAAAGTGTCGCCACTGATACGCAGTATTTT. The chain links TRBV5-4 to TRBJ2-3, with D unresolved. Trimming removed 3 bases from V and 6 bases from J, with 20 bases in between. The CDR3 runs 16 residues. The germline CDR1 and CDR2 sequences are SGHNT and YYREEE (reference sequence).

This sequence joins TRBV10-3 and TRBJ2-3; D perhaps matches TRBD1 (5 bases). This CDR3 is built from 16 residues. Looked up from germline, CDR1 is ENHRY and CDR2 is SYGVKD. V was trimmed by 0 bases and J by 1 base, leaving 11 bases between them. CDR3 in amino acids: CAISESGLWGTDTQYF. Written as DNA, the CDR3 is TGTGCCATCAGTGAGTCGGGGCTCTGGGGCACAGATACGCAGTATTTT.

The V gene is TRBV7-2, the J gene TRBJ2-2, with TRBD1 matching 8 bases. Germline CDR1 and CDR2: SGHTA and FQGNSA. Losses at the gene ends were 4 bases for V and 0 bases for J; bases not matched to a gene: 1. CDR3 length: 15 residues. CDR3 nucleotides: TGTGCCAGCAGCTCACAGGGGGCGAACACCGGGGAGCTGTTTTTT. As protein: CASSSQGANTGELFF.

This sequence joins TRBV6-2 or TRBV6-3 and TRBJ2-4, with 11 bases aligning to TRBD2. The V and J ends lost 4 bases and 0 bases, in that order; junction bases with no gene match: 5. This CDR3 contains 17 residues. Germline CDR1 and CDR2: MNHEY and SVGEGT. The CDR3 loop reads CASSSGLAGEAKNIQYF. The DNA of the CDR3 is TGTGCCAGCAGTTCCGGACTAGCGGGCGAAGCCAAAAACATTCAGTACTTC.

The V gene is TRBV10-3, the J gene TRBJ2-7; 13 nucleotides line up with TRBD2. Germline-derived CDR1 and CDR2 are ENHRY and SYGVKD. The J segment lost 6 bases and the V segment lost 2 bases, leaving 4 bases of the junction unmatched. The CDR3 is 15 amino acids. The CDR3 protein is CAISEGGLAGVEQYF. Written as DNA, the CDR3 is TGTGCCATCAGTGAGGGTGGACTAGCGGGAGTCGAGCAGTACTTC.